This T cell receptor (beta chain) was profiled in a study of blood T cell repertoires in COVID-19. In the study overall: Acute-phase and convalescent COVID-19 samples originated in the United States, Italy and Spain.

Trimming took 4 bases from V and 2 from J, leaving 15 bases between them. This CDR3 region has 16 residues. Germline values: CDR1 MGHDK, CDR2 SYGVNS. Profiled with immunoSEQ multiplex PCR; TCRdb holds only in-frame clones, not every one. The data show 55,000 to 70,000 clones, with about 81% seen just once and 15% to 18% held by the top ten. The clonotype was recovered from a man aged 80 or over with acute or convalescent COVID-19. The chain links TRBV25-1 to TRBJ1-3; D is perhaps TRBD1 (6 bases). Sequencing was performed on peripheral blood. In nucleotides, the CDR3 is TGTGCCAGCAGTGGGCGCACAGGGAATCCTGGAAACACCATATATTTT. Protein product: CASSGRTGNPGNTIYF.